This TCR beta chain was captured in a study of siplizumab effects on memory and regulatory T cells (dated by TCRdb to the late 2010s). Describing the broader study: The study looked at the effect of siplizumab, an anti-CD2 antibody, on alloreactive T-cell subsets in allogeneic mixed lymphocyte reactions made from human PBMCs.

Sorted unstimulated T cells and proliferating T cells recovered from mixed lymphocyte reactions underwent TCRbeta CDR3 sequencing. Fresh whole blood from nine to eleven HLA-typed healthy donors served as the source for isolating PBMCs. Cut back by 0 bases and 4 bases, the V and J ends lie 15 bases apart. The CDR3 holds 16 amino acids from the cysteine to the phenylalanine. Here the CDR3 DNA is all that survives: 48 bases in frame from base 1. Via the germline V gene (reference sequence), CDR1 is MNHEY and CDR2 SMNVEV. General study outcomes and caveats: Roughly 80-97% of proliferating CD4+ or CD8+ clones could not be assigned a naive or memory phenotype. Siplizumab significantly lowered the cumulative frequency of alloreactive sequences that could be traced to unstimulated CD4+ memory T cells. Sequences below about 10^-5 frequency were poorly captured, so only a minor fraction of alloreactive clones could be mapped to unstimulated subsets. Among mappable alloreactive CD4+ clones, the Treg-derived fraction averaged about 75% with siplizumab versus roughly 30% in control reactions. Whether proliferating Tregs from siplizumab cultures were suppressive was not functionally confirmed. Compared with memory T cells, unstimulated naive T cells appeared more diverse, and naive cells seemed to make a substantial contribution to the alloresponse.

Libraries were made using the immunoSEQ multiplex PCR assay. Each sample had roughly 100,000 TCR templates assayed by the deep sequencing platform. Genomic DNA extracted from sorted T cells was used for TCRbeta CDR3 sequencing. On the study's bioinformatics: The R programming language was used for clonal analysis of the TCRbeta CDR3 data. Unstimulated samples were compared with post-reaction CFSE-low samples to define alloreactive CD4+ and CD8+ clones. Alloreactive CD4+ clones were assigned to regulatory or non-regulatory origin by matching sequences to sorted unstimulated Treg and non-Treg repertoires. As stored in TCRdb, this immuneACCESS dataset retains in-frame rearrangements with V and J assigned. A fraction of the clones does not appear; measured against another copy, unresolved V genes explain less than half of the discrepancy, and the remainder lacks a known reason. V and J calls and clone size are those listed in that table; D and trimming were worked out from the DNA. Within this sample are approximately 91,000 clones, with more than 85% of them counted one time only. The ten most abundant clones make up around 18% of the sample.

Worth noting for this clone: Its antigen remains undetermined. No quality values exist for individual bases; no much larger clone is one base distant.

This receptor was identified in a human donor in good health. Sequencing was done on a sample of CD8+ T cells sorted from blood. The V and J segments used are TRBV27 and TRBJ1-2; a tentative D match to TRBD1 spans 5 bases. Here is the DNA: TGTGCCAGCAGTTTATCCTCGGAAGACAGCCTCTATGGCTACACCTTC. Its protein reads: CASSLSSEDSLYGYTF.